The 10 T cell receptor beta chains reported below all come from one sample, sequenced in a study of identical twins. TCRdb re-called the 5' RACE reads through MiXCR, storing one row per CDR3 protein. The repertoire holds 1.5 million to 2 million distinct CDR3 sequences, about 32% seen once, with under 0.35% in the top ten. The sequencing sample was made of cord blood. These receptors all stem from a newborn girl in good health.

This chain connects TRBV30 to TRBJ2-5; tentatively, D is TRBD2 (5 bases). Germline loops: CDR1 GTSNPN, CDR2 SVGIG (reference sequence). This CDR3 has 12 amino acids. Trimming pared 4 bases from V and 11 bases from J, leaving 17 bases between. CDR3 DNA sequence: TGTGCCTGGAACCTAGCTTACAATGAGCAGTACTTC. This translates into CAWNLAYNEQYF.

The rearrangement joins TRBV24-1 to TRBJ1-5; unclear D gene. V lost 4 bases to trimming and J lost 3 bases, with 6 bases between them. The CDR3 is 13 amino acids. The germline V gene has CDR1 KGHDR and CDR2 SFDVKD. CDR3: CATSDGINQPQHF. DNA for the CDR3: TGTGCCACCAGTGACGGGATCAATCAGCCCCAGCATTTT.

This clonotype was detected only a few times. J is TRBJ2-1 and V is TRBV20-1; 8 bases map to TRBD2. Germline values: CDR1 DFQATT, CDR2 SNEGSKA (reference sequence). V shed 0 bases and J 4 bases; nucleotides not matched to a gene: 5. The CDR3 is 15 amino acids. The CDR3: CSARDRGGGYNEQFF. CDR3 DNA: TGCAGTGCTAGAGATCGTGGCGGGGGGTACAATGAGCAGTTCTTC.

The chain uses TRBV9 and TRBJ2-3; 12 nucleotides align to TRBD2. The trim removed 3 bases at V and 4 bases at J, leaving 6 bases unmatched. Germline-derived CDR1 and CDR2 are SGDLS and YYNGEE. The CDR3 is 16 residues long. CDR3 region: CASSGATSGSPDTQYF. CDR3 nucleotides: TGTGCCAGCAGCGGTGCGACTAGCGGGAGTCCAGATACGCAGTATTTT.

This clonotype was observed many times. A much larger clone sits a single nucleotide away, making a read error possible. The chain is built from TRBV5-1 and TRBJ2-5; 7 nucleotides align to TRBD1. After removal of 3 bases from V and 0 bases from J, the junction contained 2 bases not matched to a gene. CDR3 length equals 14 residues. Per germline, CDR1 SGHRS and CDR2 YFSETQ. The CDR3 nucleotides read TGCGCCAGCAGCTCGGGACAGTACCAAGAGACCCAGTACTTC. Translating it yields CASSSGQYQETQYF.

This clonotype was detected only a few times. The V and J genes are TRBV20-1 and TRBJ1-5; possibly TRBD1 for D (5 bases). The CDR3 consists of 13 residues. CDR1 DFQATT and CDR2 SNEGSKA come from the germline V gene (reference sequence). Trimming stripped 0 bases from V and 7 bases from J, with 10 bases between. The CDR3 loop is CSAREPGYQPQHF. The DNA of the CDR3 is TGCAGTGCTAGAGAACCAGGGTACCAGCCCCAGCATTTT.

To note about this clonotype: This clone may be a read error of a much larger clone one base away. J is TRBJ2-3 and V is TRBV2; D call uncertain. Germline-derived CDR1 and CDR2 are SNHLY and FYNNEI. The CDR3 contains 15 residues. The CDR3 protein is CTSSEHQLKQDTQYF. The CDR3 DNA reads as TGTACCAGCAGTGAACACCAATTAAAACAGGATACGCAGTATTTT.

V is TRBV2 and J is TRBJ1-4, with a weak D call TRBD1 (6 bases). Germline V gene sequence: CDR1 SNHLY, CDR2 FYNNEI. The V and J ends lost 10 bases and 8 bases respectively, with 17 bases between them. The CDR3 sequence is 13 residues long. The CDR3 coding sequence is TGTGCCACTTCGCGGGACATAAAAGAAAAACTGTTTTTT. Its translation is CATSRDIKEKLFF.

V gene TRBV30 combines with J gene TRBJ2-5; no reliable D call. The CDR3 has 13 residues. Trimming left V 0 bases short and J 11 bases short, with 16 bases between. Germline CDR1 is GTSNPN and CDR2 is SVGIG (reference sequence). The chain's CDR3 is CAWSVRLNNEQYF. The CDR3 DNA follows: TGTGCCTGGAGTGTACGCCTTAACAATGAGCAGTACTTC.

The chain carries TRBV15 and TRBJ2-7; TRBD2 agrees at 12 bases. V lost 5 bases to trimming and J lost 0 bases; unmatched junction nucleotides: 2. The germline V gene has CDR1 LNHNV and CDR2 YYDKDF (reference sequence). The CDR3 contains 15 residues. Here the CDR3 DNA reads TGTGCCACCAGCTCGGGACTAGCGGGCTCCTACGAGCAGTACTTC. This codes for CATSSGLAGSYEQYF. Full variable domain (missing parts from reference TRBV15 and TRBJ2-7): DAMVIQNPRYQVTQFGKPVTLSCSQTLNHNVMYWYQQKSSQAPKLLFHYYDKDFNNEADTPDNFQSRRPNTSFCFLDIRSPGLGDTAMYLCATSSGLAGSYEQYFGPGTRLTVT.